The rows below give T cell receptor beta chains drawn from one sample of a study of beta chain features in type 1 diabetes. Repertoires were generated with immunoSEQ multiplex PCR, while TCRdb's copy carries only in-frame clones and drops some. The sample shows some 640,000 clones, around an eighth of them seen only once. The sequenced sample was naive CD4+ T cells from blood. Receptor source: a young man with type 1 diabetes. Each CDR3 is given with its conserved first and last residue. D genes are given only for firm matches. The size of a clone is reported for some rows only, either as once, few or many, or as a class for expanded clones.

V gene	J gene	D gene	clone size	CDR3 protein	CDR3 DNA
TRBV29-1	TRBJ2-2	.	.	CSVGVFGGELFF	TGCAGCGTTGGAGTTTTTGGCGGGGAGCTGTTTTTT
TRBV19	TRBJ2-7	TRBD1	few	CASSIVGQGPYEQYF	TGTGCCAGTAGTATAGTGGGACAGGGACCCTACGAGCAGTACTTC
TRBV6-6	TRBJ1-1	.	few	CASSYSGGEAFF	TGTGCCAGCAGTTACTCGGGGGGTGAAGCTTTCTTT
TRBV27	TRBJ2-3	.	.	CASSFSFSTDTQYF	TGTGCCAGCAGTTTTAGTTTTAGCACAGATACGCAGTATTTT
TRBV7-2	TRBJ2-1	TRBD2	.	CASSSQRSGGYNEQFF	TGTGCCAGCAGCTCCCAAAGGAGCGGGGGATACAATGAGCAGTTCTTC
TRBV7-9	TRBJ1-5	.	.	CASSLVSENQPQHF	TGTGCCAGCAGCTTAGTATCTGAAAATCAGCCCCAGCATTTT
TRBV5-1	TRBJ2-3	.	.	CASSLGTGPDTQYF	TGCGCCAGCAGCTTGGGTACGGGACCAGATACGCAGTATTTT
TRBV2	TRBJ2-7	.	few	CASSPGPTYEQYF	TGTGCCAGCAGTCCCGGGCCTACCTACGAGCAGTACTTC
TRBV28	TRBJ1-5	.	few	CASTAELGSSYQPQHF	TGTGCCAGTACTGCTGAGCTGGGCTCCTCATATCAGCCCCAGCATTTT
TRBV7-9	TRBJ2-5	.	few	CASSPSGPQETQYF	TGTGCCAGCAGCCCCTCCGGGCCCCAAGAGACCCAGTACTTC
TRBV30	TRBJ2-1	TRBD1	.	CAWSHTGTGSYNEQFF	TGTGCCTGGAGTCACACCGGGACAGGATCCTACAATGAGCAGTTCTTC
TRBV5-1	TRBJ2-1	.	few	CASSLAPQRGGNEQFF	TGCGCCAGCAGCTTGGCCCCCCAGAGAGGGGGCAATGAGCAGTTCTTC
TRBV2	TRBJ2-5	.	.	CASRILTNQETQYF	TGTGCCAGCAGAATCCTAACAAACCAAGAGACCCAGTACTTC
TRBV5-4	TRBJ1-4	.	few	CASSLGDSGRELFF	TGTGCCAGCAGCTTGGGGGACTCCGGTAGGGAACTGTTTTTT
TRBV7-2	TRBJ2-3	.	.	CASRPGRPYTDTQYF	TGTGCCAGCAGACCCGGCCGGCCGTACACAGATACGCAGTATTTT
TRBV2	TRBJ1-6	TRBD1	.	CASTITGGVYNSPLHF	TGTGCCAGCACCATTACAGGGGGCGTCTATAATTCACCCCTCCACTTT
TRBV4-3	TRBJ1-2	.	.	CASSQEGSNYGYTF	TGCGCCAGCAGCCAAGAGGGCAGCAACTATGGCTACACCTTC
TRBV9	TRBJ1-3	.	.	CASSVVGASGNTIYF	TGTGCCAGCAGCGTAGTAGGGGCTTCTGGAAACACCATATATTTT
TRBV30	TRBJ1-2	TRBD1	few	CAWSAGTVEGYTF	TGTGCCTGGAGTGCCGGGACAGTCGAAGGGTACACCTTC
TRBV10-3	TRBJ1-3	TRBD1	few	CAISGGQAESGNTIYF	TGTGCCATCAGTGGGGGACAGGCGGAATCTGGAAACACCATATATTTT
TRBV14	TRBJ2-7	TRBD1	.	CASSHLTRDRGSYEQYF	TGTGCCAGCAGCCACCTGACGCGAGACAGGGGATCCTACGAGCAGTACTTC
TRBV29-1	TRBJ2-5	.	.	CSVASVGVETQYF	TGCAGCGTTGCGTCGGTGGGAGTAGAGACCCAGTACTTC
TRBV2	TRBJ1-4	.	.	CASSEARAHENEKLFF	TGTGCCAGCAGTGAAGCTAGGGCACATGAGAATGAAAAACTGTTTTTT
TRBV4-2	TRBJ2-7	.	.	CASSQDGLRYEQYF	TGTGCCAGCAGCCAAGACGGACTGCGCTACGAGCAGTACTTC
TRBV29-1	TRBJ2-4	.	.	CSVVKSGDIQYF	TGCAGCGTTGTGAAATCGGGGGACATTCAGTACTTC
TRBV29-1	TRBJ2-2	.	.	CAEGRSNTGELFF	TGCGCCGAGGGGAGATCGAACACCGGGGAGCTGTTTTTT
TRBV4-2	TRBJ2-3	TRBD2	few	CASSQKGLAVDTQYF	TGTGCCAGCAGCCAAAAAGGACTAGCGGTGGATACGCAGTATTTT
TRBV9	TRBJ1-3	.	few	CASTRSGAVVSGNTIYF	TGTGCCAGCACACGCTCGGGGGCAGTGGTATCTGGAAACACCATATATTTT
TRBV14	TRBJ2-4	.	few	CASSPGLAKNIQYF	TGTGCCAGCAGCCCTGGCCTAGCCAAAAACATTCAGTACTTC
TRBV18	TRBJ2-7	.	.	CASSPRIAGSSYEQYF	TGTGCCAGCTCACCACGGATCGCGGGGTCTTCCTACGAGCAGTACTTC
TRBV7-2	TRBJ2-6	.	few	CASSMRSSGANVLTF	TGTGCCAGCAGCATGAGGAGCTCTGGGGCCAACGTCCTGACTTTC
TRBV6-6	TRBJ1-1	.	.	CASSYYPGEAFF	TGTGCCAGCAGTTACTACCCGGGGGAAGCTTTCTTT
TRBV4-1	TRBJ2-7	.	few	CASSRGDNSYEQYF	TGCGCCAGCAGCCGTGGGGACAACTCCTACGAGCAGTACTTC
TRBV6-5	TRBJ2-7	.	.	CASTGAYEQYF	TGTGCCAGCACAGGGGCCTACGAGCAGTACTTC
TRBV5-1	TRBJ2-3	.	few	CASSLSADTQYF	TGCGCCAGCAGCTTGTCGGCAGATACGCAGTATTTT
TRBV11-1	TRBJ2-1	.	few	CASSLAGTNRNNEQFF	TGTGCCAGCAGCTTAGCCGGGACCAACAGGAACAATGAGCAGTTCTTC
TRBV6-1	TRBJ2-7	.	.	CASRAPTYEQYF	TGTGCCAGCAGGGCCCCTACCTACGAGCAGTACTTC
TRBV4-3	TRBJ2-2	.	.	CASSQVGAGELFF	TGCGCCAGCAGCCAAGTAGGGGCCGGGGAGCTGTTTTTT
TRBV5-1	TRBJ1-1	TRBD1	few	CASSQGAGSTEAFF	TGCGCCAGCAGCCAGGGGGCCGGGAGCACTGAAGCTTTCTTT
TRBV7-9	TRBJ1-2	.	.	CASSLVGYTF	TGTGCCAGCAGCTTAGTTGGCTACACCTTC
TRBV15	TRBJ2-7	.	few	CATSREGRGSYEQYF	TGTGCCACCAGCAGAGAGGGTCGGGGATCCTACGAGCAGTACTTC
TRBV9	TRBJ2-2	.	.	CASSLPRGGDYSTGELFF	TGTGCCAGCAGCCTCCCCCGTGGTGGCGACTACAGCACCGGGGAGCTGTTTTTT
TRBV30	TRBJ1-5	.	.	CAWSVSSGQPQHF	TGTGCCTGGAGTGTCTCGTCAGGACAGCCCCAGCATTTT
TRBV5-4	TRBJ2-3	.	few	CASSQVSDTQYF	TGTGCCAGCAGCCAAGTATCCGATACGCAGTATTTT
TRBV10-3	TRBJ1-2	TRBD1	few	CAISGTQGSGYTF	TGTGCCATCAGTGGAACACAGGGGAGTGGCTACACCTTC
TRBV7-8	TRBJ1-5	.	.	CASTPDGYSNQPQHF	TGTGCCAGCACCCCGGACGGATATAGCAATCAGCCCCAGCATTTT